This T cell receptor beta chain was sequenced for a study of T cell repertoires in cytomegalovirus infection. About the study: HLA-B-restricted CMV epitopes that are well studied, plus recently identified HLA-C-restricted ones, were used by the study. Public TCR beta signatures were indicative of both CMV infection and a matching HLA type. Study findings and constraints: HLA-C-restricted, CMV-specific TCR beta clonotypes were dominant ex vivo. Adding up the frequency of public TCR beta families identified people who carried CMV plus the relevant HLA.

In regard to this clonotype: Its specificity is not known.

This CDR3 has 11 amino acids. Germline CDR1 reads SQVTM; CDR2 reads ANQGSEA. V was cut by 4 bases and J by 6 bases, with 9 bases left in between. TCRdb reprocessed the reads via MiXCR and lists one record per CDR3 protein. The data show 450,000 to 600,000 distinct CDR3 sequences, with about two fifths seen just once and just under 45% held by the top ten. The sequence derives from a human donor in good health (CMV status not recorded). Some clones in this sample may be carry-over from other donors' samples. Sequencing used cultured PBMCs, obtained from culture after CMV antigen stimulation. The V call is TRBV29-1, the J call TRBJ1-2; D is possibly TRBD1 (6 bases). The CDR3 DNA sequence: TGCAGCGTTGGGGGGGCCAATGGCTACACCTTC. Residues: CSVGGANGYTF.